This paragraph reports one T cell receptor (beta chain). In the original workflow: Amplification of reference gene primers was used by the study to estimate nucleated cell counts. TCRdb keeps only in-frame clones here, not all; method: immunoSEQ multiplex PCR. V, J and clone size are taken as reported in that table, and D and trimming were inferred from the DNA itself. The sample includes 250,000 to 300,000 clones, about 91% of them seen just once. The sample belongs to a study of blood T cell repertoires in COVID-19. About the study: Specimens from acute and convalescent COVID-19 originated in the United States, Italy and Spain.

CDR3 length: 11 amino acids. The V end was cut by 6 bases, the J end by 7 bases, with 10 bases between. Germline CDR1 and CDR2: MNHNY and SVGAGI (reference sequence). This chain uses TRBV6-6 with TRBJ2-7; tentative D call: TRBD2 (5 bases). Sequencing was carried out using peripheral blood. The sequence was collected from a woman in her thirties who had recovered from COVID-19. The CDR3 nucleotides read TGTGCCAGCAGCCTGAGGGAGGAGCAGTACTTC. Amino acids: CASSLREEQYF.